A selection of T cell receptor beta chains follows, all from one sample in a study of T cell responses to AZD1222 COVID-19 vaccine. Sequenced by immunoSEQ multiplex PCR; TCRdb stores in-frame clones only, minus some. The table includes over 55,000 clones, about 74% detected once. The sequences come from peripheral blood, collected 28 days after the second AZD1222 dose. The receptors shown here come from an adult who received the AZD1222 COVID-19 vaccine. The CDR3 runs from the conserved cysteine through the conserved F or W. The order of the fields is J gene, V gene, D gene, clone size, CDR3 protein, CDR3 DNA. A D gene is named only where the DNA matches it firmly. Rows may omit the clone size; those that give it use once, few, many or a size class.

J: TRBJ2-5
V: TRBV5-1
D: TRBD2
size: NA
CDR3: CASSLSSGGVQETQYF
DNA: TGCGCCAGCAGCTTGTCCAGCGGGGGCGTTCAAGAGACCCAGTACTTC

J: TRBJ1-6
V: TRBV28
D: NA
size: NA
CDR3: CASSLPISSYNSPLHF
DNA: TGTGCCAGCAGTTTGCCGATTAGCTCCTATAATTCACCCCTCCACTTT

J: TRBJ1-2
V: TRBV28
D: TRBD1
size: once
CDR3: CASSPLGQAGNYGYTF
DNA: TGTGCCAGCAGTCCCCTCGGACAGGCCGGGAACTATGGCTACACCTTC

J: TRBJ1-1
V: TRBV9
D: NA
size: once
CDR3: CASSPGRGTEAFF
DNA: TGTGCCAGCAGCCCGGGCCGAGGGACTGAAGCTTTCTTT

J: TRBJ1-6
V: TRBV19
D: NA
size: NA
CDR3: CATRAMGNSPLHF
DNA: TGTGCCACCCGGGCGATGGGTAATTCACCCCTCCACTTT

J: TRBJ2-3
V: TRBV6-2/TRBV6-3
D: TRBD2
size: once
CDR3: CASSGSSGGHLGDTQYF
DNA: TGTGCCAGCAGTGGGAGTAGCGGGGGACATCTGGGAGATACGCAGTATTTT

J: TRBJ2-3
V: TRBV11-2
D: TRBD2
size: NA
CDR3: CASSYLAGRSTDTQYF
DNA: TGTGCCAGCAGCTACCTAGCGGGACGAAGCACAGATACGCAGTATTTT

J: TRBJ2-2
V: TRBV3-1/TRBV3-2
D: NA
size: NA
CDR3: CASSPLRSTGELFF
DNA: TGTGCCAGCAGCCCGCTCCGGAGCACCGGGGAGCTGTTTTTT

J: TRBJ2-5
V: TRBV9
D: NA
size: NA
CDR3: CASSPTVMGTQYF
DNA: TGTGCCAGCAGCCCTACGGTTATGGGGACCCAGTACTTC

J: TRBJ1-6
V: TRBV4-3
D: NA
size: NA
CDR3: CASSQAIARFHNSPLHF
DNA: TGCGCCAGCAGCCAAGCAATTGCCAGGTTCCATAATTCACCCCTCCACTTT

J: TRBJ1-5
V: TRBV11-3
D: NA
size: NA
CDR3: CASSLERNQPQHF
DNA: TGTGCCAGCAGCTTAGAGAGAAATCAGCCCCAGCATTTT

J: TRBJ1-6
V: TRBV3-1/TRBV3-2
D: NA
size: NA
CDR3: CASSQVQSSYNSPLHF
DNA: TGTGCCAGCAGCCAAGTGCAGAGCTCCTATAATTCACCCCTCCACTTT

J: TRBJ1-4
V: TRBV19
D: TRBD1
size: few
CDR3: CASSFFPDRGGSEKLFF
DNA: TGTGCCAGTAGTTTCTTTCCCGACAGGGGAGGTAGTGAAAAACTGTTTTTT

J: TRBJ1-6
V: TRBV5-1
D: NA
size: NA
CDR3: CASSEGTHTNSPLHF
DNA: TGCGCCAGCAGCGAAGGGACGCACACGAATTCACCCCTCCACTTT

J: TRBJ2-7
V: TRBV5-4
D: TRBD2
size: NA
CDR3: CASSTGLAGEQYF
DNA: TGTGCCAGCAGCACAGGACTAGCGGGCGAGCAGTACTTC

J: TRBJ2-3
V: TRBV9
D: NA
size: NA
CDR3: CASSVAGDTQYF
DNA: TGTGCCAGCAGCGTAGCAGGAGATACGCAGTATTTT

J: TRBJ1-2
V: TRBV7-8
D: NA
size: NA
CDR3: CASSERERGGYTF
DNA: TGTGCCAGCAGCGAAAGGGAGCGCGGTGGCTACACCTTC

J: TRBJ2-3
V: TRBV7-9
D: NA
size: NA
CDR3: CASSLAGVTDTQYF
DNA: TGTGCCAGCAGCTTAGCGGGGGTCACAGATACGCAGTATTTT

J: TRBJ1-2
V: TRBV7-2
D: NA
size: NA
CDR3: CASSRGGGVYGYTF
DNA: TGTGCCAGCAGCCGCGGGGGGGGCGTCTATGGCTACACCTTC

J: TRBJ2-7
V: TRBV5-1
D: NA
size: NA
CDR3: CASSLGPHSYEQYF
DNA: TGCGCCAGCAGCTTGGGCCCACATTCCTACGAGCAGTACTTC

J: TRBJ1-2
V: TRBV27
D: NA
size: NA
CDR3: CASSYTYHPDGYTF
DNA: TGTGCCAGCAGTTATACTTACCATCCGGATGGCTACACCTTC

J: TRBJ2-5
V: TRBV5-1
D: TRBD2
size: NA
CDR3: CASSLGVSGVQETQYF
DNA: TGCGCCAGCAGCTTGGGGGTTAGCGGGGTCCAAGAGACCCAGTACTTC

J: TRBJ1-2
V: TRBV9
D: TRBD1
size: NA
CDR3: CASSKEDRFYGYTF
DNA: TGTGCCAGCAGCAAAGAGGACAGGTTTTATGGCTACACCTTC

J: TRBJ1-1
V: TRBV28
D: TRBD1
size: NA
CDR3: CATTGDPAAFF
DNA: TGTGCCACCACAGGGGACCCCGCTGCTTTCTTT

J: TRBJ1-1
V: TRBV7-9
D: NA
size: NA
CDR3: CASSLVGEEAFF
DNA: TGTGCCAGCAGCTTAGTCGGGGAGGAAGCTTTCTTT